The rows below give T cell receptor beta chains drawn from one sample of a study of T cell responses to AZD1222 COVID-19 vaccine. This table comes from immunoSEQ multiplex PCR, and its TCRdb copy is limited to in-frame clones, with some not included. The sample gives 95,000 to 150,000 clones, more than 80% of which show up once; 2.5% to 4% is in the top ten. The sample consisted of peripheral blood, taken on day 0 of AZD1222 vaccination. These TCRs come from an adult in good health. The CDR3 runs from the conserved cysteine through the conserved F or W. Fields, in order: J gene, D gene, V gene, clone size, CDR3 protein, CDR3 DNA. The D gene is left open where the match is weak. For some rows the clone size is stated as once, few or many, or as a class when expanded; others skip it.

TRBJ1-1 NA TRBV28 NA CASSLYGTENTEAFF TGTGCCAGCAGTTTATACGGGACTGAGAACACTGAAGCTTTCTTT
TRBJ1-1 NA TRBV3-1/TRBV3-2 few CASSQEGLYMNTEAFF TGTGCCAGCAGCCAAGAAGGTCTATACATGAACACTGAAGCTTTCTTT
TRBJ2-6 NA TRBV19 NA CASSGRMAGRGANVLTF TGTGCCAGTAGTGGCAGGATGGCGGGGAGGGGGGCCAACGTCCTGACTTTC
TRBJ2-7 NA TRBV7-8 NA CASSLGLSYEQYF TGTGCCAGCAGCTTAGGCCTCTCCTACGAGCAGTACTTC
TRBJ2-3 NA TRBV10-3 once CAISESGSTDTQYF TGTGCCATCAGTGAGTCGGGATCCACAGATACGCAGTATTTT
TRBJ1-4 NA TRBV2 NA CASSRRTEKLFF TGTGCCAGCAGCAGACGGACTGAAAAACTGTTTTTT
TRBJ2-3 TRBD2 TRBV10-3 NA CAISEGIAGATDTQYF TGTGCCATCAGTGAGGGGATAGCGGGAGCAACAGATACGCAGTATTTT
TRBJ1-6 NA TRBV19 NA CASRLQGSSYNSPLHF TGTGCCAGTAGGTTGCAGGGGAGCTCCTATAATTCACCCCTCCACTTT
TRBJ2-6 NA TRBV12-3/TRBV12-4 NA CASSGLGANVLTF TGTGCCAGCTCAGGGTTGGGGGCCAACGTCCTGACTTTC
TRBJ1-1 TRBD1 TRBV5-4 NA CASSYRGDTEAFF TGTGCCAGCAGCTACAGGGGCGACACTGAAGCTTTCTTT
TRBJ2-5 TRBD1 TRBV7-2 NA CASSRDRQETQYF TGTGCCAGCAGCCGGGACAGGCAAGAGACCCAGTACTTC
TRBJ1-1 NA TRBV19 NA CASTSPSKAFF TGTGCCAGTACCTCCCCGTCTAAGGCTTTCTTT
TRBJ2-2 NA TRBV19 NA CASSIRVLFF TGTGCCAGTAGTATAAGGGTCCTGTTTTTT
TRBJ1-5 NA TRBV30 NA CAWSLGGVNNQPQHF TGTGCCTGGAGTCTAGGCGGCGTCAACAATCAGCCCCAGCATTTT
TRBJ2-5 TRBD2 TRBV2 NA CASTYGGETQYF TGTGCCAGTACCTACGGGGGGGAGACCCAGTACTTC
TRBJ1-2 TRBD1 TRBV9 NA CASRQGNYGYTF TGTGCCAGCAGACAGGGGAACTATGGCTACACCTTC
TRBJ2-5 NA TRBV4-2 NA CASSQDLMVGPKGTQYF TGTGCCAGCAGCCAAGATCTGATGGTGGGCCCGAAGGGGACCCAGTACTTC
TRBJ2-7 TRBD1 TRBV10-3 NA CAISESLGQRYEQYF TGTGCCATCAGTGAGTCCCTGGGACAGCGCTACGAGCAGTACTTC
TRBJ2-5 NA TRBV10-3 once CAISEDREETQYF TGTGCCATCAGTGAAGACAGAGAAGAGACCCAGTACTTC
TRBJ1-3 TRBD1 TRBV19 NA CATGTGLGNTIYF TGTGCCACCGGGACAGGGCTTGGAAACACCATATATTTT
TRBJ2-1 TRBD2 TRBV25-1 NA CASSTSSGRPGGEQFF TGTGCCAGCAGTACAAGTAGCGGGAGGCCGGGGGGTGAGCAGTTCTTC
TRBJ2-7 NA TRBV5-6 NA CASSLRVSGVLPHEQYF TGTGCCAGCAGCTTGAGGGTCTCAGGGGTTCTTCCCCACGAGCAGTACTTC
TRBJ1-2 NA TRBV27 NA CASSSPSRSYGYTF TGTGCCAGCAGTTCTCCCTCCCGTTCCTATGGCTACACCTTC
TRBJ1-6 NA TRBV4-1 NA CASSQGAGYNSPLHF TGCGCCAGCAGCCAAGGGGCAGGCTATAATTCACCCCTCCACTTT
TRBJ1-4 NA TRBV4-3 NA CASSSRVWVGAVNEKLFF TGCGCCAGCAGCAGTCGCGTCTGGGTCGGGGCAGTTAATGAAAAACTGTTTTTT
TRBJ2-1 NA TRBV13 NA CASSGGTKSYNEQFF TGTGCCAGCAGCGGGGGCACCAAGTCCTACAATGAGCAGTTCTTC
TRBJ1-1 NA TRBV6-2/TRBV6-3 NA CASSPSAGVNTEAFF TGTGCCAGCAGCCCCTCAGCAGGGGTGAACACTGAAGCTTTCTTT
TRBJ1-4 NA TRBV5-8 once CASSLAGGTEKLFF TGTGCCAGCAGCTTGGCCGGGGGGACAGAAAAACTGTTTTTT
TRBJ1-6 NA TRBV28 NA CASSSTGSNSPLHF TGTGCCAGCAGCTCTACAGGGTCCAATTCACCCCTCCACTTT
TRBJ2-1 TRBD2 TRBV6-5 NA CASRGGTSGYNEQFF TGTGCCAGCAGGGGCGGGACTAGCGGATACAATGAGCAGTTCTTC
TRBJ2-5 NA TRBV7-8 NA CASSLSGEETQYF TGTGCCAGCAGCTTATCAGGGGAGGAGACCCAGTACTTC
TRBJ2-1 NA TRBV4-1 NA CASSLLSMGIYNEQFF TGCGCCAGCAGCCTCCTCAGCATGGGTATATACAATGAGCAGTTCTTC
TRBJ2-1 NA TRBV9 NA CASSVQGLPYEQFF TGTGCCAGCAGCGTCCAGGGTCTTCCCTATGAGCAGTTCTTC
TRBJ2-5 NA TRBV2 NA CASSELGAGQETQYF TGTGCCAGCAGTGAACTCGGGGCCGGGCAAGAGACCCAGTACTTC
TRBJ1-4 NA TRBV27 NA CASGAPQGTNEKLFF TGTGCCAGCGGTGCTCCACAGGGAACTAATGAAAAACTGTTTTTT
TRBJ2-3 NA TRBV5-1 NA CASSLVTADTQYF TGCGCCAGCAGCTTGGTAACTGCAGATACGCAGTATTTT
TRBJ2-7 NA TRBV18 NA CASSGGSYEQYF TGTGCCAGCTCGGGGGGCTCCTACGAGCAGTACTTC
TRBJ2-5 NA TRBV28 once CASSLYGPADRLGTQYF TGTGCCAGCAGTTTATACGGGCCAGCGGACCGTTTGGGAACCCAGTACTTC
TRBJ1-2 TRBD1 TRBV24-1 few CATSGRTGKGVYGYTF TGTGCCACCAGTGGCCGGACAGGCAAAGGGGTCTATGGCTACACCTTC
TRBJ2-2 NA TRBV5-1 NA CASSPGHPGTGELFF TGCGCCAGCAGCCCGGGACACCCAGGGACCGGGGAGCTGTTTTTT
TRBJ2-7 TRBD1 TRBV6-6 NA CASSWDRNYEQYF TGTGCCAGCAGTTGGGACAGAAACTACGAGCAGTACTTC
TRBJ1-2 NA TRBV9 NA CASSVGRANYGYTF TGTGCCAGCAGCGTGGGGCGAGCTAACTATGGCTACACCTTC
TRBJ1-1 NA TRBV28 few CASRGKPEAFF TGTGCCAGCAGGGGGAAACCTGAAGCTTTCTTT
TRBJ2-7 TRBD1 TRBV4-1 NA CASSQAPGQGTYEQYF TGCGCCAGCAGCCAAGCTCCGGGACAGGGAACCTACGAGCAGTACTTC
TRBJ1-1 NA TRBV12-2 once CASRFTTLPGQGARNTEAFF TGTGCAAGTCGCTTTACGACCCTACCGGGACAGGGGGCGAGGAACACTGAAGCTTTCTTT
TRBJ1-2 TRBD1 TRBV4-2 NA CASSQDATGGYGYTF TGTGCCAGCAGCCAAGATGCAACAGGGGGGTATGGCTACACCTTC
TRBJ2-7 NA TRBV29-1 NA CSVVSLASPYEQYF TGCAGCGTAGTAAGCCTCGCAAGCCCCTACGAGCAGTACTTC
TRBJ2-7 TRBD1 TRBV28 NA CASRTGQHIYEQYF TGTGCCAGCCGGACAGGACAACATATCTACGAGCAGTACTTC
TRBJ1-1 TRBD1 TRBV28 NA CASSLLSGWTGTKNTEAFF TGTGCCAGCAGTTTACTATCAGGTTGGACAGGAACAAAGAACACTGAAGCTTTCTTT
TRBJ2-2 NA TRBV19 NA CASSIRDIGTGELFF TGTGCCAGTAGTATAAGGGACATCGGCACCGGGGAGCTGTTTTTT
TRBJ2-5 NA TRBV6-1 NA CASSDELQETQYF TGTGCCAGCAGTGACGAACTTCAAGAGACCCAGTACTTC
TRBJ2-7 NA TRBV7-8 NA CASSPVRGSITPYEQYF TGTGCCAGCAGCCCGGTTCGCGGCAGCATAACACCCTACGAGCAGTACTTC
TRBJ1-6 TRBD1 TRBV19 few CASNTGGANNSPLHF TGTGCCAGTAACACAGGGGGGGCCAATAATTCACCCCTCCACTTT
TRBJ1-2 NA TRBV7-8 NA CASSLAIGARGPPRPNYGYTF TGTGCCAGCAGCTTAGCGATTGGGGCTAGGGGACCCCCCCGCCCTAACTATGGCTACACCTTC
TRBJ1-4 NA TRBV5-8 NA CASSSQWGTNEKLFF TGTGCCAGCAGCTCTCAGTGGGGAACTAATGAAAAACTGTTTTTT
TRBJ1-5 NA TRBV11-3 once CASSLRAGVGMPQHF TGTGCCAGCAGCTTACGGGCCGGAGTGGGCATGCCCCAGCATTTT
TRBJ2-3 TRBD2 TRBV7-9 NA CASSPSGISTDTQYF TGTGCCAGCAGCCCTAGCGGGATCAGCACAGATACGCAGTATTTT
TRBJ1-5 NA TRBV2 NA CASSEDWGQPQHF TGTGCCAGCAGTGAAGATTGGGGACAGCCCCAGCATTTT
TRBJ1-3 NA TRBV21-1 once CASTSDRAGNTIYF TGTGCCAGCACTTCGGACAGGGCTGGAAACACCATATATTTT